The TCR beta chain described here comes from a study of T-cell reconstitution after alpha-beta-depleted transplantation in children. Preparing the TCRbeta library involved the use of unique molecular identifiers. TCRdb used MiXCR to reprocess the PCR reads, holding one entry per CDR3 protein. The top ten hold about two fifths of the sample, which has about 210,000 distinct CDR3 sequences, approximately 19% seen once. This clonotype appeared a few times. The TCR was taken from a male patient under 10 years old who had a stem cell transplant for acute lymphoblastic leukemia, so the T cells may come from the graft donor. The sample was PBMCs, mostly from graft donor cells, taken 360 days after TCRalphabeta/CD19-depleted stem cell transplant.

The CDR3 DNA is TGTGCCAGCAGATTCGACAGGGAGGACACTGAAGCTTTCTTT. It is translated as CASRFDREDTEAFF. The rearrangement links TRBV6-1 to TRBJ1-1, with 7 bases lining up with TRBD1. CDR1 is MNHNS, CDR2 SASEGT, per germline. The CDR3 length is 14 residues. Trimming took 6 bases from V and 3 from J; bases not matched to a gene: 7.